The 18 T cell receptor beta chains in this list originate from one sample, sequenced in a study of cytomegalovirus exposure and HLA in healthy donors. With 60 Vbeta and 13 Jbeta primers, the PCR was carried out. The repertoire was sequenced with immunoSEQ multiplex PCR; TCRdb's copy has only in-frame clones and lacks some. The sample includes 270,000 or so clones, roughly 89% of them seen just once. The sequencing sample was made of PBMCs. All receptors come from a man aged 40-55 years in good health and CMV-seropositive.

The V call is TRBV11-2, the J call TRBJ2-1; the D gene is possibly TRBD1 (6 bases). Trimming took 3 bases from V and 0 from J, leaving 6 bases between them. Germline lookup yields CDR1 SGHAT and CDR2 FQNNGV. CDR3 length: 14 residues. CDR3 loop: CASSLDSSYNEQFF. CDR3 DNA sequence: TGTGCCAGCAGCTTGGACAGCTCCTACAATGAGCAGTTCTTC.

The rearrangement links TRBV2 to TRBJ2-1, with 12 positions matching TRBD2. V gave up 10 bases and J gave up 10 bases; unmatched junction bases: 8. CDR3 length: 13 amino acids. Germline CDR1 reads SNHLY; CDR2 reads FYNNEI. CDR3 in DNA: TGTGCCACCACGACTAGCGGGAGAGTAGAGCAGTTCTTC. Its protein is CATTTSGRVEQFF.

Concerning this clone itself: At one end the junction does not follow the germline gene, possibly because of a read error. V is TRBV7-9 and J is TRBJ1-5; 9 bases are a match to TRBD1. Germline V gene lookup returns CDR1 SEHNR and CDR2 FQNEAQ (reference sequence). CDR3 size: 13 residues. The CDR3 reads CSSGGQGQQPQHF. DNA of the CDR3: TGTTCCAGTGGGGGACAGGGTCAACAGCCCCAGCATTTT. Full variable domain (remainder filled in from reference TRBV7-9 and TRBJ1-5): DTGVSQNPRHKITKRGQNVTFRCDPISEHNRLYWYRQTLGQGPEFLTYFQNEAQLEKSRLLSDRFSAERPKGSFSTLEIQRTEQGDSAMYLCSSGGQGQQPQHFGDGTRLSIL.

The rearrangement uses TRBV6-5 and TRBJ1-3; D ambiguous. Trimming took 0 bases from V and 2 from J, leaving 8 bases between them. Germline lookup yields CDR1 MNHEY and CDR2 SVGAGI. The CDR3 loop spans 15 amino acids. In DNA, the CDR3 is TGTGCCAGCAGTTACTCGAAGGAGGCTGGAAACACCATATATTTT. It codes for CASSYSKEAGNTIYF.

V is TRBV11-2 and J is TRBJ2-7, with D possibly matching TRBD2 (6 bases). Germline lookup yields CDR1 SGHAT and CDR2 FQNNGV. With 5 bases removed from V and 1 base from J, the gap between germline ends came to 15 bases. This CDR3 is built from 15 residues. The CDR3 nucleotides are TGTGCCAGCAGCCCGCAGGTCGGGGGATCCTACGAGCAGTACTTC. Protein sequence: CASSPQVGGSYEQYF.

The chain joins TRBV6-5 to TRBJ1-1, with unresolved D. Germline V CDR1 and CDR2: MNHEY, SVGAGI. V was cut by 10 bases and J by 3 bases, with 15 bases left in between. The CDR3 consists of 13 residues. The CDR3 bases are TGTGCCACCCAAGAGGGTTCGCACACTGAAGCTTTCTTT. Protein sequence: CATQEGSHTEAFF.

The CDR3 bases are TGCGCCAGCAGCCCGGTCATGGCGGGACTAGCGGGAGTCGAGCAGTACTTC. It translates to CASSPVMAGLAGVEQYF. The rearrangement uses TRBV4-1 and TRBJ2-7; 14 bases agree with TRBD2. Germline CDR1 is MGHRA and CDR2 is YSYEKL. The trim removed 4 bases at V and 6 bases at J, leaving 11 bases unmatched. This CDR3 is 17 amino acids long.

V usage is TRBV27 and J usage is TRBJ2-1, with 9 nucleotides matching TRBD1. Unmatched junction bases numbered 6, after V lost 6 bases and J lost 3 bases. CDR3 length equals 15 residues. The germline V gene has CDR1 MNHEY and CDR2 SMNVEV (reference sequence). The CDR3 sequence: CASRIGQGLYNEQFF. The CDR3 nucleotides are TGTGCCAGCAGGATTGGACAGGGGCTCTACAATGAGCAGTTCTTC.

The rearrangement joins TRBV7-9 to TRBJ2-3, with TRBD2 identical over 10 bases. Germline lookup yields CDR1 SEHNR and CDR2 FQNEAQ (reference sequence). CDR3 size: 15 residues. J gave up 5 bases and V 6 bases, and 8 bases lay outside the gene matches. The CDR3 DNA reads TGTGCCAGCAGTTCAAGCGGGAGGGAAATAGATACGCAGTATTTT. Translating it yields CASSSSGREIDTQYF.

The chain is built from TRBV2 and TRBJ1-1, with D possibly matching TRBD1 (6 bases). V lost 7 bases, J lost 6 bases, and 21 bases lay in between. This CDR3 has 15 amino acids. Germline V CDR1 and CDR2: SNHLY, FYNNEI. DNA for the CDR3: TGTGCCAGCACCTTCGGGTGGGAACAGGGTCCTGAAGCTTTCTTT. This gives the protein CASTFGWEQGPEAFF.

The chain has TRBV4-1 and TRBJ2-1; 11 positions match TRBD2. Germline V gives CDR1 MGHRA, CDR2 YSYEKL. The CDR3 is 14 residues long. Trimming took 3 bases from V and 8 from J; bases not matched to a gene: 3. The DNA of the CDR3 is TGCGCCAGCAGCCAGACTAGCGGGAAGGATGAGCAGTTCTTC. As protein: CASSQTSGKDEQFF.

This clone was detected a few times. In nucleotides, the CDR3 is TGTGCCAGCAGCGCCCGGGACACCTACGAGCAGTACTTC. Translated: CASSARDTYEQYF. The V and J genes are TRBV5-4 and TRBJ2-7; tentative D call: TRBD1 (6 bases). Trimming took 4 bases from V and 2 from J, leaving 10 bases between them. The CDR3 contains 13 residues. In germline, CDR1 is SGHNT, CDR2 YYREEE (reference sequence).

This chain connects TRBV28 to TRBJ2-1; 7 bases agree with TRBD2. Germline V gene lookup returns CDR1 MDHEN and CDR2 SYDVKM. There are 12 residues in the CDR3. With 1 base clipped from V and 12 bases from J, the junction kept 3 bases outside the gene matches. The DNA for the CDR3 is TGTGCCAGCAGTTTATTGGGGACTACGCAGTTCTTC. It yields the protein CASSLLGTTQFF.

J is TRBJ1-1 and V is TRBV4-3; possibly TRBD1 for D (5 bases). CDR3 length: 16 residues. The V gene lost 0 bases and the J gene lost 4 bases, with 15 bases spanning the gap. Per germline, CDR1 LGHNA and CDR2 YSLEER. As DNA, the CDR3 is TGCGCCAGCAGCCAAGATCTAGGGGCTGGGGTCACTGAAGCTTTCTTT. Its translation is CASSQDLGAGVTEAFF.

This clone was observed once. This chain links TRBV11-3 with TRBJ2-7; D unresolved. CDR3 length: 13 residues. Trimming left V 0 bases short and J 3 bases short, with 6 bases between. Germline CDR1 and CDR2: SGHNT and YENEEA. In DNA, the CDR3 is TGTGCCAGCAGCTTAGACAGAAACTACGAGCAGTACTTC. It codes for CASSLDRNYEQYF.

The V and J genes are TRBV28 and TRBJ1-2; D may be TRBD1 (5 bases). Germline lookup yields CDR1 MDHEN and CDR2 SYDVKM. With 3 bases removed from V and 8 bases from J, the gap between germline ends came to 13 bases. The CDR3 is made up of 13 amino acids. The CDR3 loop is CASSLGGYRGYTF. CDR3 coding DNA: TGTGCCAGCAGTTTGGGGGGGTATCGGGGCTACACCTTC.

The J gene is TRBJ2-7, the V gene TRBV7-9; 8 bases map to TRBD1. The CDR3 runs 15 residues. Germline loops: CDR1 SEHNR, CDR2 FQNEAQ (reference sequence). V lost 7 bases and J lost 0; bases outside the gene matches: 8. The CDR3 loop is CASTQTTGDSYEQYF. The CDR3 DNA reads TGTGCCAGCACCCAAACGACAGGGGACTCCTACGAGCAGTACTTC.

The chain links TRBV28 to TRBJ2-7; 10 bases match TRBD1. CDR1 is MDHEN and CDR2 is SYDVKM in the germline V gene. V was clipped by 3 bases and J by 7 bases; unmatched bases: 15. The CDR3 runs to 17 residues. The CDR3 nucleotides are TGTGCCAGCAGTTTGTGGGACAGGGGTCTTGACATCTTTGAGCAGTACTTC. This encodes CASSLWDRGLDIFEQYF.